This T cell receptor beta chain is drawn from a study of identical twins. MiXCR, run by TCRdb on the 5' RACE reads, gives a single entry per CDR3 protein. The sample lists 400,000 to 550,000 distinct CDR3 sequences, approximately 22% occurring once. This CDR3 region has 15 residues. Germline CDR1 and CDR2: SGHRS and YFSETQ. V was cut by 1 base and J by 4 bases, with 13 bases left in between. These sequences were also reported in another study, on T cells expressing NK-cell markers. That paper states: The TCR beta repertoires were obtained from sorted CD3+CD56+NKG2C+, CD3+CD56+NKG2C- and CD3+CD56-NKG2C+ T cells.

The sequence was collected from a woman between 18 and 29 years old in good health. The sample was CD4+ T cells sorted from blood. This chain connects TRBV5-1 to TRBJ2-3; D is tentatively TRBD1 or TRBD2 (6 bases each). The DNA of the CDR3 is TGCGCCAGCAGCTTGAAAGACCGGGGGCCAGATACGCAGTATTTT. It translates to CASSLKDRGPDTQYF.